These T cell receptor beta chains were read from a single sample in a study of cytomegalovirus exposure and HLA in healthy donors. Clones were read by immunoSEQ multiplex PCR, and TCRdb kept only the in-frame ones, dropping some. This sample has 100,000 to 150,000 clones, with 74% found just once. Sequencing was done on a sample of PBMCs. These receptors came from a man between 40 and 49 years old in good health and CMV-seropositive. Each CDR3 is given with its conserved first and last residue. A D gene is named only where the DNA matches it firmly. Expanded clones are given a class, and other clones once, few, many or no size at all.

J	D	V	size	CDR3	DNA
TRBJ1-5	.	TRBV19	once	CASSIGKRTQPQHF	TGTGCCAGTAGTATCGGGAAGAGGACTCAGCCCCAGCATTTT
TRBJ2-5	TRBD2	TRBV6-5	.	CASSSNRRGETQYF	TGTGCCAGCAGCTCGAATCGGCGGGGGGAGACCCAGTACTTC
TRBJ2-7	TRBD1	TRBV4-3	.	CASSLQSGTGVHEQYF	TGCGCCAGCAGCCTCCAATCCGGGACAGGGGTCCACGAGCAGTACTTC
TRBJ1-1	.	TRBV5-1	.	CASSSQGGTEAFF	TGCGCCAGCAGCTCCCAGGGAGGCACTGAAGCTTTCTTT
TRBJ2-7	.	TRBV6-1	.	CASRAGTPTYEQYF	TGTGCCAGCAGGGCCGGGACACCTACCTACGAGCAGTACTTC
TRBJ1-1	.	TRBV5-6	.	CASSLAVNTEAFF	TGTGCCAGCAGCTTGGCCGTGAACACTGAAGCTTTCTTT
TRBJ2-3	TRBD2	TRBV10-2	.	CASPGLAAPDTQYF	TGCGCCAGCCCGGGACTAGCGGCCCCAGATACGCAGTATTTT
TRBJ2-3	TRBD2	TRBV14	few	CASSSGLAVLYF	TGTGCCAGCAGCTCGGGACTAGCAGTATTGTATTTT
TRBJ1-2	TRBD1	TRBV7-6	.	CASSLGTGDYGYTF	TGTGCCAGCAGCTTAGGAACAGGGGACTATGGCTACACCTTC
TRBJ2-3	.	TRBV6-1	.	CASSEGGVWGTDTQYF	TGTGCCAGCAGTGAAGGGGGGGTTTGGGGAACAGATACGCAGTATTTT
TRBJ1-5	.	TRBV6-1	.	CASSEVGRAQHF	TGTGCCAGCAGTGAAGTCGGTCGGGCCCAGCATTTT
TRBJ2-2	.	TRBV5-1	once	CASSRGQEVTGELFF	TGCGCCAGCAGCCGAGGGCAGGAGGTGACCGGGGAGCTGTTTTTT
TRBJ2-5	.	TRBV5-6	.	CASSFPQGGGKTQYF	TGTGCCAGCAGCTTCCCTCAGGGGGGCGGGAAGACCCAGTACTTC
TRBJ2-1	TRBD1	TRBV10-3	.	CAVSGTGGAYNEQFF	TGTGCCGTCTCTGGGACAGGGGGCGCCTACAATGAGCAGTTCTTC
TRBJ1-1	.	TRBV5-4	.	CASSWAGGGNTEAFF	TGTGCCAGCAGCTGGGCCGGGGGAGGGAACACTGAAGCTTTCTTT
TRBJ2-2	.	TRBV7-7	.	CASSLNGGAVGELFF	TGTGCCAGCAGCTTAAATGGGGGGGCCGTCGGGGAGCTGTTTTTT
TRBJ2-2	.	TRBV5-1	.	CASSLAVNTGELFF	TGCGCCAGCAGCTTGGCGGTAAACACCGGGGAGCTGTTTTTT
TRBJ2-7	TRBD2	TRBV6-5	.	CASSRSGGGSYEQYF	TGTGCCAGCAGCCGCAGCGGGGGGGGGTCCTACGAGCAGTACTTC
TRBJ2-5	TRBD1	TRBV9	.	CASSTRTGRQETQYF	TGTGCCAGCAGCACCCGGACAGGGCGGCAAGAGACCCAGTACTTC
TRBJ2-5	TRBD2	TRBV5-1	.	CASSLGRGFQETQYF	TGCGCCAGCAGCTTGGGGCGGGGGTTCCAAGAGACCCAGTACTTC
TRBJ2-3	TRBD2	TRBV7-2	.	CASSSSGVTDTQYF	TGTGCCAGCAGCTCTAGCGGCGTCACAGATACGCAGTATTTT
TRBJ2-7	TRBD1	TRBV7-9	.	CASSLTQGFPSEQYF	TGTGCCAGCAGCTTGACACAGGGGTTCCCCAGCGAGCAGTACTTC
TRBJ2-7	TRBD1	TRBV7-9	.	CASSANRRQGSEQYF	TGTGCCAGCAGCGCGAACAGACGACAGGGATCCGAGCAGTACTTC
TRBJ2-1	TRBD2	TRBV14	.	CASSRSGGSNNEQFF	TGTGCCAGCAGCCGTAGCGGGGGGTCCAACAATGAGCAGTTCTTC
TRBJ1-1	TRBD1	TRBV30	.	CAWTGTGFTEAFF	TGTGCCTGGACCGGGACAGGGTTCACTGAAGCTTTCTTT
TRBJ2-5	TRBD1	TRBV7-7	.	CASRSGGEETQYF	TGTGCCAGCAGATCAGGGGGAGAGGAGACCCAGTACTTC
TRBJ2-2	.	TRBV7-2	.	CASSFRLANTGELFF	TGTGCCAGCAGCTTTCGACTAGCGAACACCGGGGAGCTGTTTTTT
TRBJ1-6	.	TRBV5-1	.	CASCIDNSYNSPLHF	TGCGCCAGCTGCATCGACAACTCCTATAATTCACCCCTCCACTTT
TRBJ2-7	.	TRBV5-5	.	CASSLITGHLEQYF	TGTGCCAGCAGCTTAATAACGGGACATCTCGAGCAGTACTTC
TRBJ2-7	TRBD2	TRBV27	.	CASSLAGGDSAPYEQYF	TGTGCCAGCAGTTTAGCGGGGGGGGACTCCGCACCTTACGAGCAGTACTTC
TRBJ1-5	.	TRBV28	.	CASSLFGQRVQPQHF	TGTGCCAGCAGTTTGTTCGGACAGAGGGTTCAGCCCCAGCATTTT
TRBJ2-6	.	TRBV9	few	CASSVVTASGANVLTF	TGTGCCAGCAGCGTAGTGACAGCCTCTGGGGCCAACGTCCTGACTTTC
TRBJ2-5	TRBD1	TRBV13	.	CASSTQGQGGGETQYF	TGTGCCAGCAGCACCCAGGGACAGGGTGGAGGCGAGACCCAGTACTTC
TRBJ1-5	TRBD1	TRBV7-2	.	CASSGRDRGNQPQHF	TGTGCCAGCAGCGGCCGGGACAGGGGCAATCAGCCCCAGCATTTT
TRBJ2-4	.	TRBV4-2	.	CASSQEWRAKNIQYF	TGTGCCAGCAGCCAAGAATGGAGGGCCAAAAACATTCAGTACTTC
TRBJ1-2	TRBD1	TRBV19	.	CASSILRDRPHYGYTF	TGTGCCAGTAGTATACTCCGGGACAGGCCTCACTATGGCTACACCTTC
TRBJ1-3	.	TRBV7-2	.	CASSRGVGGTGNTIYF	TGTGCCAGCAGCCGAGGGGTGGGGGGGACTGGAAACACCATATATTTT
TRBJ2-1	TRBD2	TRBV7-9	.	CASSLLPGGGISYNEQFF	TGTGCCAGCAGCTTACTCCCGGGAGGGGGAATCTCCTACAATGAGCAGTTCTTC
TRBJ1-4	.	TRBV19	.	CASSISGQFNEKLFF	TGTGCCAGTAGTATAAGTGGACAGTTTAATGAAAAACTGTTTTTT
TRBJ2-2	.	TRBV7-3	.	CASSLSTSRNTGELFF	TGTGCCAGCAGCTTAAGTACTAGCAGAAACACCGGGGAGCTGTTTTTT
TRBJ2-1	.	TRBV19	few	CASSINSYNEQFF	TGTGCCAGTAGTATAAACAGCTACAATGAGCAGTTCTTC
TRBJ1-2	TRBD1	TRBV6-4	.	CASREAAGGIYGYTF	TGTGCCAGCAGAGAGGCGGCAGGGGGTATATATGGCTACACCTTC
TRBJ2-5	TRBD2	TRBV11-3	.	CASSPGAGGGSQETQYF	TGTGCCAGCAGCCCAGGGGCGGGGGGAGGGTCGCAAGAGACCCAGTACTTC
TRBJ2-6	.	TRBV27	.	CASSPSSGANVLTF	TGTGCCAGCAGTCCATCCTCTGGGGCCAACGTCCTGACTTTC
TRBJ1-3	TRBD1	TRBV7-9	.	CASSSGQGTGNTIYF	TGTGCCAGCAGCTCCGGACAGGGCACTGGAAACACCATATATTTT
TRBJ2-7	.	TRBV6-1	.	CASSDQGQAFYEQYF	TGTGCCAGCAGTGATCAGGGACAAGCTTTCTACGAGCAGTACTTC
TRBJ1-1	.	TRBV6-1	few	CASSTGTVNTEAFF	TGTGCCAGCAGTACAGGGACGGTGAACACTGAAGCTTTCTTT
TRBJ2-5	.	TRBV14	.	CASSQVGGARETQYF	TGTGCCAGCAGCCAAGTTGGGGGGGCCAGGGAGACCCAGTACTTC